These 30 T cell receptor beta chains were sequenced from one sample in a study of blood T cell repertoires in COVID-19. Profiled with immunoSEQ multiplex PCR; TCRdb holds only in-frame clones, not every one. Here the sample spans roughly 700,000 clones, 90% being singletons. The sequenced sample was peripheral blood. The receptors shown here come from a young woman with acute or convalescent COVID-19.

This clone appeared a single time. The chain carries TRBV2 and TRBJ1-5; 9 nucleotides match TRBD1. V trimming: 5 bases; J trimming: 2 bases; junction bases outside the gene matches: 7. The CDR3 runs to 16 residues. The germline gives CDR1 SNHLY, CDR2 FYNNEI. CDR3 in DNA: TGTGCCAGCAGTTTGACAGGGGGGGGAGGCAATCAGCCCCAGCATTTT. Amino acids: CASSLTGGGGNQPQHF.

This chain joins TRBV4-3 and TRBJ1-1; D might be TRBD1 (6 bases). Deletions cut 4 bases from V and 6 bases from J, with 12 bases between. The CDR3 is 13 residues long. CDR1 is LGHNA, CDR2 YSLEER, per germline. CDR3 nucleotides: TGCGCCAGCAGCCCCTACAGGGCCGCTGAAGCTTTCTTT. As protein: CASSPYRAAEAFF.

The rearrangement links TRBV18 to TRBJ2-7, with 10 bases lining up with TRBD1. CDR3 size: 13 residues. V shed 8 bases and J 2 bases; nucleotides not matched to a gene: 3. CDR1 and CDR2 from the germline V gene are KGHSH and LQKENI. The CDR3 protein is CASATGGPYEQYF. The CDR3 DNA follows: TGTGCCAGCGCGACAGGGGGCCCCTACGAGCAGTACTTC.

In its sample, this clone was seen once. The chain employs TRBV19 and TRBJ2-4; a possible D gene is TRBD2 (7 bases). With 5 bases removed from V and 11 bases from J, the gap between germline ends came to 28 bases. CDR1 and CDR2 (germline): LNHDA, SQIVND (reference sequence). This CDR3 contains 17 residues. CDR3 in DNA: TGTGCCAGTAGTCCCCCGGGACTACCTTCTTTGGGGGGCCTTCAGTACTTC. Translating gives CASSPPGLPSLGGLQYF. The whole variable domain, remainder taken from reference TRBV19 and TRBJ2-4, is DGGITQSPKYLFRKEGQNVTLSCEQNLNHDAMYWYRQDPGQGLRLIYYSQIVNDFQKGDIAEGYSVSREKKESFPLTVTSAQKNPTAFYLCASSPPGLPSLGGLQYFGAGTRLSVL.

The genes are TRBV9 and TRBJ2-1, with 9 positions matching TRBD2. Germline lookup yields CDR1 SGDLS and CDR2 YYNGEE. This CDR3 is 15 amino acids long. Trimming took 3 bases from V and 8 from J; bases not matched to a gene: 9. Here the CDR3 reads CASSASAGGHYEQFF. The DNA of the CDR3 is TGTGCCAGCAGCGCATCTGCGGGGGGGCACTATGAGCAGTTCTTC. Full variable domain (outside the CDR3, taken from reference TRBV9 and TRBJ2-1): DSGVTQTPKHLITATGQRVTLRCSPRSGDLSVYWYQQSLDQGLQFLIQYYNGEERAKGNILERFSAQQFPDLHSELNLSSLELGDSALYFCASSASAGGHYEQFFGPGTRLTVL.

V gene TRBV5-1 combines with J gene TRBJ1-2; tentative D call: TRBD1 (5 bases). The CDR3 spans 14 residues. V was shortened by 3 bases and J by 1 base, with 10 bases between the two germline ends. CDR1 is SGHRS and CDR2 is YFSETQ in the germline V gene. DNA of the CDR3: TGCGCCAGCAGCTACCGGACAATTAACTATGGCTACACCTTC. Translating gives CASSYRTINYGYTF.

This chain joins TRBV4-2 and TRBJ2-4; D unclear. CDR3 size: 15 residues. Germline V gene sequence: CDR1 LGHNA, CDR2 YNFKEQ. V was clipped by 1 base and J by 0 bases, with 7 bases between them. The CDR3 DNA sequence: TGTGCCAGCAGCCAAGTGGAGTTAGCCAAAAACATTCAGTACTTC. As protein: CASSQVELAKNIQYF.

The chain has TRBV4-2 and TRBJ1-6; possible D gene TRBD1, 6 bases. The germline V gene encodes CDR1 LGHNA and CDR2 YNFKEQ. V lost 7 bases and J 0 bases, leaving 13 bases between the germline ends. This CDR3 is built from 16 residues. CDR3 nucleotide sequence: TGTGCCAGCAACACAGAACAGGGCTCCTATAATTCACCCCTCCACTTT. Translated, it gives CASNTEQGSYNSPLHF.

V and J are TRBV19 and TRBJ1-4, with 8 bases matching TRBD1. The length of the CDR3 is 16 residues. The germline CDR1 and CDR2 sequences are LNHDA and SQIVND (reference sequence). J lost 6 bases, V lost 6 bases, and 12 bases had no gene match. The CDR3 protein is CASSPPGGRDYEKLFF. CDR3 in DNA: TGTGCCAGTAGCCCCCCAGGGGGCAGGGATTATGAAAAACTGTTTTTT. Looking up the rest from reference TRBV19 and TRBJ1-4 gives the full variable domain: DGGITQSPKYLFRKEGQNVTLSCEQNLNHDAMYWYRQDPGQGLRLIYYSQIVNDFQKGDIAEGYSVSREKKESFPLTVTSAQKNPTAFYLCASSPPGGRDYEKLFFGSGTQLSVL.

The chain couples TRBV9 to TRBJ1-2; no reliable D call. This CDR3 contains 13 residues. Trimming cost V 2 bases and J 3 bases, with 8 bases left between them. Germline V gene data show CDR1 as SGDLS and CDR2 as YYNGEE. The CDR3 DNA follows: TGTGCCAGCAGCGTGGGCACCCACTATGGCTACACCTTC. Its protein is CASSVGTHYGYTF.

The gene calls are TRBV9 and TRBJ1-6; TRBD1 matches 9 bases. V lost 3 bases to trimming and J lost 2 bases; unmatched junction nucleotides: 9. Per the germline V gene, CDR1 is SGDLS and CDR2 is YYNGEE. CDR3 length: 18 residues. This chain's CDR3 is CASSGRDREGTYNSPLHF. The CDR3 region has the DNA TGTGCCAGCAGCGGCCGGGACAGGGAGGGTACCTATAATTCACCCCTCCACTTT.

The rearrangement uses TRBV28 and TRBJ1-1, with a weak D call TRBD1 (5 bases). V gave up 3 bases and J gave up 5 bases, with 13 bases separating them. Looked up from germline, CDR1 is MDHEN and CDR2 is SYDVKM. The CDR3 covers 14 residues. The CDR3 nucleotides are TGTGCCAGCAGTTTTCCCAGGGTGGGAACTGAAGCTTTCTTT. Encoded protein: CASSFPRVGTEAFF.

This sequence joins TRBV7-8 and TRBJ1-2; 7 bases map to TRBD1. V lost 3 bases and J lost 4; bases outside the gene matches: 14. The CDR3 spans 17 residues. CDR1 and CDR2 from the germline V gene are SGHVS and FQNEAQ. CDR3 DNA: TGTGCCAGCAGCTTCGCCGGGACAGCATCACTGTTCTATGGCTACACCTTC. Protein sequence: CASSFAGTASLFYGYTF.

The chain links TRBV5-1 to TRBJ2-7; D is unresolved. The germline CDR1 and CDR2 sequences are SGHRS and YFSETQ. The CDR3 spans 12 residues. With 0 bases removed from V and 7 bases from J, the gap between germline ends came to 8 bases. CDR3 sequence: CASSLDFLEQYF. In nucleotides, the CDR3 is TGCGCCAGCAGCTTGGACTTCCTAGAGCAGTACTTC. Supplemented by reference TRBV5-1 and TRBJ2-7, the full variable domain reads KAGVTQTPRYLIKTRGQQVTLSCSPISGHRSVSWYQQTPGQGLQFLFEYFSETQRNKGNFPGRFSGRQFSNSRSEMNVSTLELGDSALYLCASSLDFLEQYFGPGTRLTVT.

About this clone: Other DNA sequences from this sample encode an identical CDR3 as well. The chain is built from TRBV9 and TRBJ1-1; D remains ambiguous. CDR3 length: 13 residues. CDR1 is SGDLS and CDR2 is YYNGEE in the germline V gene. The V and J ends lost 2 bases and 1 base respectively, with 6 bases between them. CDR3 sequence reads: CASSVGRNTEAFF. CDR3 coding DNA: TGTGCCAGCAGCGTTGGCAGGAACACTGAAGCTTTCTTT. Drawing the rest from reference TRBV9 and TRBJ1-1, the complete variable domain is DSGVTQTPKHLITATGQRVTLRCSPRSGDLSVYWYQQSLDQGLQFLIQYYNGEERAKGNILERFSAQQFPDLHSELNLSSLELGDSALYFCASSVGRNTEAFFGQGTRLTVV.

The chain has TRBV7-4 and TRBJ1-2; no clear D. The ends were cut back, 4 bases at V and 1 base at J, with 28 bases in the middle. Germline V CDR1 and CDR2: SGHVT, SQSDAQ. This CDR3 has 20 amino acids. CDR3 sequence: CASSSSDSLGGRVFNYGYTF. The CDR3 DNA follows: TGTGCCAGCAGCTCTTCTGATTCCTTAGGTGGTCGGGTTTTTAACTATGGCTACACCTTC.

The genes are TRBV19 and TRBJ2-7; D might be TRBD2 (5 bases). V lost 5 bases to trimming and J lost 3 bases, with 11 bases between them. The CDR3 extends over 13 amino acids. The germline gives CDR1 LNHDA, CDR2 SQIVND (reference sequence). The CDR3 nucleotides read TGTGCCAGTAGTCACGGGATGAACTACGAGCAGTACTTC. This sequence encodes CASSHGMNYEQYF.

The chain couples TRBV6-5 to TRBJ2-2; a weak D match, TRBD1 (6 bases). V gave up 8 bases and J gave up 7 bases, with 14 bases separating them. From germline, CDR1 is MNHEY and CDR2 SVGAGI. This CDR3 region has 13 residues. This chain's CDR3 is CASLGASGGELFF. As DNA, the CDR3 is TGTGCCAGCCTGGGGGCGTCGGGCGGGGAGCTGTTTTTT.

V is TRBV12-5 and J is TRBJ2-7; 8 positions match TRBD1. Germline assignment: CDR1 LGHNT and CDR2 FRNRAP. J gave up 2 bases and V 3 bases, and 3 bases lay outside the gene matches. The CDR3 covers 14 residues. The CDR3 here is CASGFGDRTYEQYF. CDR3 DNA sequence: TGTGCTAGTGGTTTCGGGGACAGGACCTACGAGCAGTACTTC.

In this sample, this clone turned up a few times. The chain links TRBV12-5 to TRBJ1-3; TRBD1 is a possible D gene (5 bases). The V end lost 0 bases, the J end lost 1 base, and 10 bases lay between the germline ends. CDR1 is LGHNT and CDR2 is FRNRAP in the germline V gene. The CDR3 spans 16 residues. CDR3 coding DNA: TGTGCTAGTGGTTTGGTACTGGGGCAGTCTGGAAACACCATATATTTT. It is translated as CASGLVLGQSGNTIYF. The full variable domain, with the rest looked up from reference TRBV12-5 and TRBJ1-3, is DARVTQTPRHKVTEMGQEVTMRCQPILGHNTVFWYRQTMMQGLELLAYFRNRAPLDDSGMPKDRFSAEMPDATLATLKIQPSEPRDSAVYFCASGLVLGQSGNTIYFGEGSWLTVV.

This clone was picked up one time. V and J are TRBV14 and TRBJ2-3, with a weak D call TRBD1 (5 bases). This CDR3 comprises 16 residues. Trimming left V 3 bases short and J 0 bases short, with 13 bases between. Per germline, CDR1 SGHDN and CDR2 FVKESK. CDR3 sequence (DNA): TGTGCCAGCAGCCATCAGGGTATCCCTAGCACAGATACGCAGTATTTT. Its translation is CASSHQGIPSTDTQYF.

The chain joins TRBV6-2 or TRBV6-3 to TRBJ1-4, with unresolved D. This CDR3 contains 14 residues. V was shortened by 4 bases and J by 7 bases, with 13 bases between the two germline ends. Germline V gene lookup returns CDR1 MNHEY and CDR2 SVGEGT. CDR3 DNA sequence: TGTGCCAGCAGTTTCAGGTGGCTGGGTGAAAAACTGTTTTTT. It yields the protein CASSFRWLGEKLFF.

The chain links TRBV25-1 to TRBJ1-3; D not resolved. CDR3 length: 15 amino acids. Trimming left V 8 bases short and J 0 bases short, with 14 bases between. Germline V gene lookup returns CDR1 MGHDK and CDR2 SYGVNS. CDR3 loop: CASVPQSSSGNTIYF. In DNA form, the CDR3 reads TGTGCCAGCGTCCCACAGTCCTCCTCTGGAAACACCATATATTTT.

V usage is TRBV25-1 and J usage is TRBJ1-2, with D possibly matching TRBD1 (6 bases). CDR3 length: 16 amino acids. CDR1 and CDR2 from the germline V gene are MGHDK and SYGVNS. Trimming left V 2 bases short and J 4 bases short, with 17 bases between. CDR3 nucleotides: TGTGCCAGCAGTGAAGTGGGGGCAAACTATATCTATGGCTACACCTTC. It yields the protein CASSEVGANYIYGYTF.

The J gene is TRBJ1-2, the V gene TRBV6-5; maybe TRBD1 (6 bases). Trimming took off 5 bases at V and 11 bases at J, with 18 bases between the two ends. From germline, CDR1 is MNHEY and CDR2 SVGAGI. The CDR3 length is 13 residues. CDR3 nucleotides: TGTGCCAGCAGTCAGCAGGGGATGGGGCGATACACCTTC. As protein: CASSQQGMGRYTF.

The chain carries TRBV19 and TRBJ1-1, with D perhaps matching TRBD1 (5 bases). The ends were cut back, 7 bases at V and 4 bases at J, with 13 bases in the middle. Germline V gene data show CDR1 as LNHDA and CDR2 as SQIVND (reference sequence). This CDR3 is built from 13 residues. For the CDR3, the DNA is TGTGCCAGTAAAAACCGGGGGTCCACTGAAGCTTTCTTT. It yields the protein CASKNRGSTEAFF.

The rearrangement links TRBV24-1 to TRBJ2-3; TRBD1 agrees at 10 bases. This CDR3 comprises 16 residues. V lost 2 bases, J lost 1 base, and 2 bases stayed unmatched. The germline V gene encodes CDR1 KGHDR and CDR2 SFDVKD. The chain's CDR3 is CATSDSGTGGTDTQYF. CDR3 in DNA: TGTGCCACCAGTGATTCCGGGACAGGGGGCACAGATACGCAGTATTTT.

The chain recombines TRBV15 with TRBJ1-2, with 8 bases that match TRBD1. The trim removed 5 bases at V and 6 bases at J, leaving 8 bases unmatched. Germline V gives CDR1 LNHNV, CDR2 YYDKDF (reference sequence). This CDR3 is built from 14 residues. The CDR3 sequence is CATSGLQGVDGYTF. In nucleotides, the CDR3 is TGTGCCACCAGCGGACTACAGGGGGTGGATGGCTACACCTTC.

The chain employs TRBV4-1 and TRBJ1-3, with D perhaps TRBD1 (5 bases). CDR3 length: 17 amino acids. Germline assignment: CDR1 MGHRA and CDR2 YSYEKL. The V and J ends lost 1 base and 2 bases respectively, with 15 bases between them. The CDR3 reads CASSQGEGGAAGNTIYF. CDR3 in DNA: TGCGCCAGCAGCCAAGGGGAGGGTGGGGCTGCTGGAAACACCATATATTTT.

The rearrangement links TRBV15 to TRBJ2-1; D perhaps matches TRBD1 (5 bases). Per germline, CDR1 LNHNV and CDR2 YYDKDF (reference sequence). V lost 0 bases, J lost 8 bases, and 11 bases lay in between. The CDR3 runs to 14 residues. The CDR3 nucleotides read TGTGCCACCAGCAGAGACCAGGGAATCGATGAGCAGTTCTTC. Translation: CATSRDQGIDEQFF. Full variable domain (outside the CDR3, taken from reference TRBV15 and TRBJ2-1): DAMVIQNPRYQVTQFGKPVTLSCSQTLNHNVMYWYQQKSSQAPKLLFHYYDKDFNNEADTPDNFQSRRPNTSFCFLDIRSPGLGDTAMYLCATSRDQGIDEQFFGPGTRLTVL.